The rows below give T cell receptor beta chains drawn from one sample of a study of shared clonotypes between healthy human individuals. Using immunoSEQ multiplex PCR, the repertoire was profiled, and TCRdb retains in-frame clones only, with some absent. Here the sample spans around 560,000 clones, roughly 96% being singletons. Sequenced material: naive CD8+ T cells sorted from blood. The receptors shown here come from a woman in her 30s in good health. Each CDR3 is given with its conserved first and last residue. A D gene is named only where the DNA matches it firmly. Only some rows state a clone size, as once, few, many or a class for expanded clones.

d_call,clone_size,v_call,j_call,cdr3_nt,cdr3_aa
TRBD1,NA,TRBV6-1,TRBJ2-7,TGTGCCAGCCCTGGGTCGACAGGGCTATTATACGAGCAGTACTTC,CASPGSTGLLYEQYF
NA,NA,TRBV28,TRBJ1-5,TGTGCCAGCAGCCTAACAGGTCTCAGTCAGCCCCAGCATTTT,CASSLTGLSQPQHF
NA,once,TRBV5-5,TRBJ2-3,TGTGCCAGCAGCTTGGTCTCAGATACGCAGTATTTT,CASSLVSDTQYF
NA,once,TRBV28,TRBJ1-2,TGTGCCAGCAGTCCCCCTCTCCAGGGCCACTATGGCTACACCTTC,CASSPPLQGHYGYTF
TRBD1,NA,TRBV5-6,TRBJ1-2,TGTGCCAGCAGCTTTGGAACAGGGGAAGCTAACTATGGCTACACCTTC,CASSFGTGEANYGYTF
NA,NA,TRBV11-3,TRBJ2-1,TGTGCCAGCAGCTTGGAAAGAAACAATGAGCAGTTCTTC,CASSLERNNEQFF
NA,NA,TRBV5-1,TRBJ2-2,TGCGCCAGCAGCTGGTCAGGGAACACCGGGGAGCTGTTTTTT,CASSWSGNTGELFF
TRBD1,NA,TRBV10-2,TRBJ2-1,TGCGCCACCGCAGACAGGGCTGTCGATGAGCAGTTCTTC,CATADRAVDEQFF
NA,NA,TRBV7-3,TRBJ2-7,TGTGCCAGCAGCTTATTCACCTTTTTTTTTGAAATCTACGAGCAGTACTTC,CASSLFTFFFEIYEQYF
TRBD1,NA,TRBV28,TRBJ1-1,TGTGCCAGCACCTACCACCAGCGGACAGGGAGGACTGAAGCTTTCTTT,CASTYHQRTGRTEAFF
NA,NA,TRBV9,TRBJ2-2,TGTGCCAGCAGCGTTATGGGGGGAACCGGGGAGCTGTTTTTT,CASSVMGGTGELFF
NA,NA,TRBV19,TRBJ1-5,TGTGCCAGTAGATTTGGGGAATACAGGAGCAATCAGCCCCAGCATTTT,CASRFGEYRSNQPQHF
NA,NA,TRBV29-1,TRBJ2-7,TGCAGCGTTGTTTCGGGCAGCTCCTACGAGCAGTACTTC,CSVVSGSSYEQYF
TRBD1,NA,TRBV27,TRBJ2-7,TGTGCCAGCCGCTCAGGGGGCTACGAGCAGTACTTC,CASRSGGYEQYF
NA,NA,TRBV10-3,TRBJ1-4,TGTGCCATCAGCGCGGGATTTACAACTAATGAAAAACTGTTTTTT,CAISAGFTTNEKLFF
NA,NA,TRBV27,TRBJ1-2,TGTGCCAGCAGTCCTTCGACCTTGTGGGGCTACACCTTC,CASSPSTLWGYTF
NA,NA,TRBV7-9,TRBJ1-2,TGTGCCAGCAGCAAACAGGACCTTAACTATGGCTACACCTTC,CASSKQDLNYGYTF
NA,NA,TRBV4-1,TRBJ1-4,TGCGCCAGCAGCCTGGGGTTGATGACTAATGAAAAACTGTTTTTT,CASSLGLMTNEKLFF
TRBD2,once,TRBV18,TRBJ2-2,TGTGCCAGCTCACCACCACTAGCGGGGCGAGCGAACACCGGGGAGCTGTTTTTT,CASSPPLAGRANTGELFF
NA,NA,TRBV28,TRBJ1-1,TGTGCCAGCAGTTTGGAGTTAGTGGGGAGTACTGAAGCTTTCTTT,CASSLELVGSTEAFF